Each of the 14 T cell receptor beta chains below was sequenced from the same sample in a study of cytomegalovirus exposure and HLA in healthy donors. PCR involved 60 Vbeta and 13 Jbeta primers. Libraries were prepared by immunoSEQ multiplex PCR; TCRdb keeps only in-frame clonotypes and omits some of them. The sample lists roughly 120,000 clones, about 80% occurring once. Sample: PBMCs. Receptor source: a man aged 30-40 years in good health and CMV-seronegative.

The chain joins TRBV5-1 to TRBJ1-2, with 11 bases identical to TRBD1. Germline loops: CDR1 SGHRS, CDR2 YFSETQ. The CDR3 runs 17 residues. After removal of 0 bases from V and 4 bases from J, the junction contained 8 bases not matched to a gene. The CDR3, as DNA: TGCGCCAGCAGCTTGGTTCCCGGACAGGGGGCGGTCTATGGCTACACCTTC. Translated: CASSLVPGQGAVYGYTF. The entire variable domain, with the rest obtained from reference TRBV5-1 and TRBJ1-2, is as follows: KAGVTQTPRYLIKTRGQQVTLSCSPISGHRSVSWYQQTPGQGLQFLFEYFSETQRNKGNFPGRFSGRQFSNSRSEMNVSTLELGDSALYLCASSLVPGQGAVYGYTFGSGTRLTVV.

The chain employs TRBV29-1 and TRBJ2-3; 9 bases match TRBD2. The V gene's germline CDR1 is SQVTM and CDR2 ANQGSEA. This CDR3 is 14 amino acids long. V lost 7 bases, J lost 9 bases, and 14 bases stayed unmatched. The CDR3 spells CSGKTGGGASTQYF. CDR3 coding DNA: TGCAGCGGCAAGACGGGCGGGGGGGCCTCCACGCAGTATTTT.

In this sample, this clone turned up a few times. The genes are TRBV6-6 and TRBJ1-5; 7 bases align to TRBD1. This CDR3 has 14 residues. CDR1 is MNHNY, CDR2 SVGAGI, per germline (reference sequence). J gave up 6 bases and V 7 bases, and 9 bases lay outside the gene matches. The CDR3 loop reads CASNYRGGGQPQHF. DNA for the CDR3: TGTGCCAGCAACTACAGGGGAGGAGGTCAGCCCCAGCATTTT.

CDR3 DNA sequence: TGCGCCAGCAGCCCCGGGCAGGGCAATGAGCAGTTCTTC. Translation gives CASSPGQGNEQFF. This chain connects TRBV5-1 to TRBJ2-1, with D possibly being TRBD1 (5 bases). V was trimmed by 4 bases and J by 6 bases, leaving 11 bases between them. The CDR3 loop spans 13 amino acids. Germline CDR1 is SGHRS and CDR2 is YFSETQ.

The chain recombines TRBV7-9 with TRBJ2-7; the match to TRBD1 covers 8 bases. The trim removed 4 bases at V and 5 bases at J, leaving 10 bases unmatched. The length of the CDR3 is 15 residues. CDR1 is SEHNR and CDR2 is FQNEAQ in the germline V gene (reference sequence). CDR3 sequence: CASSSLGQGAHEQYF. CDR3 sequence (DNA): TGTGCCAGCAGCTCACTAGGACAGGGTGCGCACGAGCAGTACTTC.

This clone has only one observation. CDR3 protein: CASSLVAVNNEQFF. In DNA, the CDR3 is TGTGCCAGCAGTTTGGTGGCAGTAAACAATGAGCAGTTCTTC. The V call is TRBV27, the J call TRBJ2-1; D gene ambiguous. Germline V lookup: CDR1 MNHEY, CDR2 SMNVEV (reference sequence). V lost 3 bases, J lost 5 bases, and 11 bases lay in between. CDR3 length: 14 amino acids.

In this sample, this clone turned up a few times. The chain joins TRBV19 to TRBJ1-5; D gene unclear. With 3 bases removed from V and 5 bases from J, the gap between germline ends came to 8 bases. CDR1 is LNHDA, CDR2 SQIVND, per germline (reference sequence). The CDR3 is made up of 13 amino acids. The CDR3 region is CASSITGYQPQHF. The DNA for the CDR3 is TGTGCCAGTAGTATCACGGGGTATCAGCCCCAGCATTTT.

Note on this clone: This sample also contains other DNA sequences that code for the same CDR3. V and J are TRBV9 and TRBJ2-1, with TRBD2 matching 11 bases. V was pared by 2 bases and J by 7 bases, with 2 bases of the junction left unmatched. This CDR3 has 14 amino acids. The germline V gene encodes CDR1 SGDLS and CDR2 YYNGEE. The CDR3 protein is CASSVTSGSNEQFF. Written as DNA, the CDR3 is TGTGCCAGCAGCGTCACTAGCGGGAGTAATGAGCAGTTCTTC.

The CDR3 DNA reads TGTGCCAGCAGCTTAAGAATGGGGGCGGACTATGGCTACACCTTC. Translation gives CASSLRMGADYGYTF. The chain employs TRBV7-8 and TRBJ1-2; tentative D call: TRBD1 (6 bases). The germline V gene encodes CDR1 SGHVS and CDR2 FQNEAQ. CDR3 length equals 15 residues. Trimming stripped 2 bases from V and 3 bases from J, with 13 bases between.

The chain couples TRBV6-4 to TRBJ2-1; 13 bases are a match to TRBD2. V trimming: 2 bases; J trimming: 2 bases; junction bases outside the gene matches: 6. The CDR3 length is 18 residues. Germline CDR1 MRHNA, CDR2 SNTAGT. CDR3: CASSDQPTSGGTYNEQFF. The CDR3 DNA reads TGTGCCAGCAGTGACCAGCCGACTAGCGGGGGGACCTACAATGAGCAGTTCTTC.

The chain is built from TRBV7-2 and TRBJ1-4, with TRBD1 matching 7 bases. The V gene's germline CDR1 is SGHTA and CDR2 FQGNSA. J lost 8 bases, V lost 5 bases, and 8 bases had no gene match. CDR3 length: 14 amino acids. For the CDR3, the DNA is TGTGCCAGCAGCCAAACAGGGGTTAGAGAAAAACTGTTTTTT. It translates to CASSQTGVREKLFF.

The V and J genes are TRBV4-2 and TRBJ1-5; D is unresolved. The length of the CDR3 is 15 residues. Germline V gene sequence: CDR1 LGHNA, CDR2 YNFKEQ. V was cut by 0 bases and J by 4 bases, with 10 bases left in between. The CDR3: CASSQEIAGNQPQHF. The CDR3 region has the DNA TGTGCCAGCAGCCAAGAGATCGCGGGGAATCAGCCCCAGCATTTT.

The chain is built from TRBV6-1 and TRBJ2-3; 8 positions match TRBD2. After removal of 11 bases from V and 4 bases from J, the junction contained 8 bases not matched to a gene. Germline CDR1 is MNHNS and CDR2 is SASEGT. The CDR3 length is 13 residues. CDR3 in DNA: TGTGCCGGCGGGGGGACCGGGCCAGATACGCAGTATTTT. Protein: CAGGGTGPDTQYF.

V gene TRBV6-5 combines with J gene TRBJ2-5, with TRBD1 matching over 7 bases. Germline loops: CDR1 MNHEY, CDR2 SVGAGI. V was clipped by 5 bases and J by 1 base; unmatched bases: 4. The CDR3 covers 14 residues. The CDR3 protein is CASSRGQPQETQYF. DNA of the CDR3: TGTGCCAGCAGTAGGGGACAGCCCCAAGAGACCCAGTACTTC.